The source of this T cell receptor (beta chain) is a study of blood T cell repertoires in COVID-19. The CDR3 covers 15 residues. The V gene's germline CDR1 is SGHRS and CDR2 YFSETQ. V shed 0 bases, J shed 6 bases, and the junction held 5 bases outside the gene matches. Original analysis: Reference gene primer amplification yielded estimated nucleated cell counts. Assay: immunoSEQ multiplex PCR; the TCRdb copy retains only in-frame clones and omits some. That table furnishes V, J and clone size, whereas the DNA furnished D and trimming. The sample carries 210,000 or so clones, under 90% recorded once. What was sequenced was peripheral blood. This sequence originates from a woman older than 75 with active or convalescent COVID-19. This chain joins TRBV5-1 and TRBJ2-7, with 11 nucleotides matching TRBD1. CDR3: CASSLGAGTGGEQYF. In nucleotides, the CDR3 is TGCGCCAGCAGCTTGGGGGCCGGGACAGGGGGCGAGCAGTACTTC.